This entry concerns a single T cell receptor (beta chain). Its cognate antigen is unknown. The sample belongs to a study of blood T cell dynamics during melanoma immunotherapy. Study in general: Metastatic melanoma patients received first-line pembrolizumab or nivolumab plus ipilimumab.

V lost 4 bases to trimming and J lost 3 bases, with 10 bases between them. The CDR3 spans 13 residues. Germline values: CDR1 SEHNR, CDR2 FQNEAQ (reference sequence). Each bulk PBMC sample had roughly 400 ng DNA loaded. Sequencing used immunoSEQ multiplex PCR; TCRdb keeps in-frame clones, though not all of them. Of more than 15,000 clones listed, approximately 83% are singletons. Time point denoted: pre-treatment baseline. Patients with prior systemic cancer treatment, concomitant immunosuppressants, or other active malignancies were excluded. Whole-study findings and limits: Clones driving repertoire changes may be melanoma-specific or general immune activation.

This chain uses TRBV7-9 with TRBJ2-7; perhaps TRBD1 as D (6 bases). Source: blood, taken from a patient treated with checkpoint blockade. This TCR was sampled from a human donor with melanoma. CDR3 in amino acids: CASSSDRGYEQYF. In DNA, the CDR3 is TGTGCCAGCAGCTCGGACAGAGGCTACGAGCAGTACTTC.